These 22 T cell receptor beta chains were sequenced from one sample in a study of blood T cell repertoires in COVID-19. This table comes from immunoSEQ multiplex PCR, and its TCRdb copy is limited to in-frame clones, with some not included. Here the sample spans 170,000 or so clones, around 84% being singletons. The material sequenced was peripheral blood. The receptors originated from a man aged 35-49 years with active or convalescent COVID-19.

V is TRBV15 and J is TRBJ2-3, with 14 bases identical to TRBD2. Looked up from germline, CDR1 is LNHNV and CDR2 is YYDKDF (reference sequence). The length of the CDR3 is 17 residues. Losses at the gene ends were 1 base for V and 4 bases for J; bases not matched to a gene: 4. CDR3 amino acids: CATSRATSGGASDTQYF. In nucleotides, the CDR3 is TGTGCCACCAGCAGAGCGACTAGCGGGGGGGCTTCAGATACGCAGTATTTT.

CDR3 bases: TGTGCCAGCAGTTCACTAGCGGGGGGTCCCCACGAGCAGTACTTC. It codes for CASSSLAGGPHEQYF. The chain uses TRBV27 and TRBJ2-7; TRBD2 aligns across 12 bases. J was trimmed by 5 bases and V by 4 bases; bases with no gene match: 6. The CDR3 runs 15 residues. The V gene's germline CDR1 is MNHEY and CDR2 SMNVEV (reference sequence).

The chain combines TRBV2 with TRBJ2-6; D remains unclear. The CDR3 contains 14 residues. V was shortened by 4 bases and J by 0 bases, with 4 bases between the two germline ends. CDR1 is SNHLY and CDR2 is FYNNEI in the germline V gene. In DNA, the CDR3 is TGTGCCAGCAGTGGTATCTCTGGGGCCAACGTCCTGACTTTC. This gives the protein CASSGISGANVLTF.

This chain links TRBV7-8 with TRBJ2-5; 7 bases are shared with TRBD1. CDR1 and CDR2 (germline): SGHVS, FQNEAQ. The CDR3 loop spans 16 amino acids. V gave up 5 bases and J gave up 7 bases; unmatched junction bases: 16. The DNA of the CDR3 is TGTGCCAGCAGCCCCCCCGGGACAGCTAGGCCGGGGACCCAGTACTTC. This sequence encodes CASSPPGTARPGTQYF.

This CDR3 is CASSPELTGHYGYTF. CDR3 nucleotides: TGCGCCAGCAGCCCCGAACTGACAGGGCACTATGGCTACACCTTC. The chain uses TRBV5-1 and TRBJ1-2; 7 positions agree with TRBD1. Germline CDR1 is SGHRS and CDR2 is YFSETQ. With 4 bases clipped from V and 3 bases from J, the junction kept 9 bases outside the gene matches. The CDR3 has 15 residues.

This clone was recorded once. This sequence joins TRBV5-1 and TRBJ1-5; the match to TRBD1 covers 9 bases. The germline CDR1 and CDR2 sequences are SGHRS and YFSETQ. V was clipped by 0 bases and J by 3 bases; unmatched bases: 4. The CDR3 runs to 16 residues. The CDR3 loop is CASSLGTGAYNQPQHF. In nucleotides, the CDR3 is TGCGCCAGCAGCTTGGGGACAGGGGCCTACAATCAGCCCCAGCATTTT.

Details on this clone: At one end the junction does not follow the germline gene, possibly because of a read error. The chain's CDR3 is CASSSEEGPRNF. The CDR3, as DNA: TGTGCCAGCAGCTCAGAGGAGGGGCCGCGGAATTTT. V gene TRBV9 combines with J gene TRBJ2-3; tentative D call: TRBD2 (6 bases). The CDR3 is 12 residues long. Germline V gene lookup returns CDR1 SGDLS and CDR2 YYNGEE.

The chain links TRBV5-1 to TRBJ2-5; D is possibly TRBD2 (5 bases). Germline lookup yields CDR1 SGHRS and CDR2 YFSETQ. This CDR3 is built from 12 residues. Trimming removed 5 bases at V and 4 bases at J, with 9 bases between. The CDR3 spells CASSFGGETQYF. Here the CDR3 DNA reads TGCGCCAGCAGTTTTGGAGGAGAGACCCAGTACTTC.

The chain uses TRBV30 and TRBJ2-1, with 9 positions matching TRBD2. Germline loops: CDR1 GTSNPN, CDR2 SVGIG (reference sequence). This CDR3 is built from 17 residues. With 2 bases clipped from V and 0 bases from J, the junction kept 8 bases outside the gene matches. DNA for the CDR3: TGTGCCTGGAGTCTAACTAGCGGGCGAAGCTCCTACAATGAGCAGTTCTTC. Protein: CAWSLTSGRSSYNEQFF.

The chain joins TRBV12-5 to TRBJ1-4; the match to TRBD1 covers 9 bases. V trimming: 5 bases; J trimming: 8 bases; junction bases outside the gene matches: 6. Germline assignment: CDR1 LGHNT and CDR2 FRNRAP. The CDR3 covers 14 residues. CDR3 sequence: CASGTGQGEEKLFF. In DNA, the CDR3 is TGTGCTAGTGGTACGGGACAGGGAGAGGAAAAACTGTTTTTT.

CDR3 amino acids: CSVRESSGVTDTQYF. DNA of the CDR3: TGCAGCGTTCGTGAGTCTAGCGGGGTCACAGATACGCAGTATTTT. The chain joins TRBV29-1 to TRBJ2-3; 9 bases align to TRBD2. The CDR3 consists of 15 residues. Per germline, CDR1 SQVTM and CDR2 ANQGSEA. V was pared by 5 bases and J by 2 bases, with 8 bases of the junction left unmatched.

The chain couples TRBV24-1 to TRBJ2-1; 11 bases are shared with TRBD1. With 3 bases clipped from V and 2 bases from J, the junction kept 5 bases outside the gene matches. Germline values: CDR1 KGHDR, CDR2 SFDVKD. There are 17 residues in the CDR3. The CDR3 bases are TGTGCCACCAGTGATCCCGGGACAGGGGGAACCTACAATGAGCAGTTCTTC. Amino acid sequence: CATSDPGTGGTYNEQFF.

Notes on this clone: A read error may account for a junction end that differs from germline. V gene TRBV6-2 or TRBV6-3 combines with J gene TRBJ1-1, with D perhaps TRBD1 (6 bases). From germline, CDR1 is MNHEY and CDR2 SVGEGT. The CDR3 totals 14 residues. The CDR3 loop reads CASSHSGADTEAFF. The CDR3, as DNA: TGTGCCAGCAGTCACTCAGGGGCAGACACTGAAGCTTTCTTT.

V gene TRBV4-2 combines with J gene TRBJ1-4; D is possibly TRBD1 (5 bases). V lost 0 bases and J lost 10, with 18 bases in between. The CDR3 totals 16 residues. Germline V gene lookup returns CDR1 LGHNA and CDR2 YNFKEQ. The CDR3 coding sequence is TGTGCCAGCAGCCAAGAGTGGCGAAGCGGGACGGGAAAACTGTTTTTT. Its translation is CASSQEWRSGTGKLFF.

The chain employs TRBV30 and TRBJ1-2, with D uncertain. Trimming pared 4 bases from V and 5 bases from J, leaving 14 bases between. The CDR3 runs 13 residues. Germline CDR1 and CDR2: GTSNPN and SVGIG (reference sequence). The CDR3 is CAWKLMGLYGYTF. Written as DNA, the CDR3 is TGTGCCTGGAAATTAATGGGCCTTTATGGCTACACCTTC.

This sequence joins TRBV28 and TRBJ2-1, with 8 bases identical to TRBD1. Germline loops: CDR1 MDHEN, CDR2 SYDVKM. V was pared by 3 bases and J by 7 bases, with 2 bases of the junction left unmatched. This CDR3 spans 13 amino acids. The CDR3 loop is CASSFNRGNEQFF. The CDR3, as DNA: TGTGCCAGCAGTTTTAACAGGGGGAATGAGCAGTTCTTC.

The chain couples TRBV5-1 to TRBJ1-1; D is unresolved. V lost 0 bases and J lost 0, with 6 bases in between. The length of the CDR3 is 14 residues. Germline CDR1 is SGHRS and CDR2 is YFSETQ. CDR3 coding DNA: TGCGCCAGCAGCTTGGGCCAGATGAACACTGAAGCTTTCTTT. This gives the protein CASSLGQMNTEAFF.

The rearrangement links TRBV19 to TRBJ2-7; 7 positions match TRBD2. This CDR3 is 11 amino acids long. The V gene's germline CDR1 is LNHDA and CDR2 SQIVND (reference sequence). V shed 10 bases, J shed 3 bases, and the junction held 3 bases outside the gene matches. The CDR3 DNA sequence: TGTGCCACCTCGGGGGGCTACGAGCAGTACTTC. Its protein product is CATSGGYEQYF.

This clone was detected only once. The chain recombines TRBV3-1 (or the pseudogene TRBV3-2) with TRBJ2-5; unclear D gene. Trimming cost V 1 base and J 2 bases, with 5 bases left between them. This CDR3 has 13 residues. Germline V gene sequence: CDR1 LGHDT, CDR2 YNNKEL (reference sequence). In nucleotides, the CDR3 is TGTGCCAGCAGCCAAGGGCCACAAGAGACCCAGTACTTC. Protein: CASSQGPQETQYF.

This clone was recorded only once. The V and J genes are TRBV28 and TRBJ1-1, with D possibly being TRBD1 (5 bases). V gave up 8 bases and J gave up 1 base, with 11 bases separating them. Germline loops: CDR1 MDHEN, CDR2 SYDVKM. The CDR3 has 13 amino acids. The DNA for the CDR3 is TGTGCCAGCTTGGAGACAGCGAACACTGAAGCTTTCTTT. This gives the protein CASLETANTEAFF.

CDR3 sequence reads: CARGTSGGTDTQYF. DNA for the CDR3: TGTGCCAGAGGGACTAGCGGGGGCACAGATACGCAGTATTTT. The chain combines TRBV2 with TRBJ2-3; 13 positions match TRBD2. The germline CDR1 and CDR2 sequences are SNHLY and FYNNEI. The CDR3 covers 14 residues. V lost 9 bases and J lost 1; bases outside the gene matches: 1.

The chain employs TRBV4-1 and TRBJ2-7, with TRBD2 matching over 14 bases. Germline V gene sequence: CDR1 MGHRA, CDR2 YSYEKL. The CDR3 loop spans 14 amino acids. With 4 bases clipped from V and 6 bases from J, the junction kept 2 bases outside the gene matches. DNA for the CDR3: TGCGCCAGCAGCCCGGGACTAGCGGGGGTCGAGCAGTACTTC. Translation: CASSPGLAGVEQYF.